Presented here are 5 T cell receptor beta chains from one specimen sequenced in a study of blood T cells in healthy people across ages. Sample-barcoded 5' priming and a J-beta primer mix drove a second PCR of about 6 to 11 cycles. TCRdb processed the 5' RACE reads anew with MiXCR; each CDR3 protein has one entry. The sample lists hundreds of thousands of distinct CDR3 sequences, 40% to 65% occurring once. The sequencing sample was made of blood. Source of these receptors: a woman aged 80 or over in good health.

This clonotype was counted once. The rearrangement joins TRBV5-1 to TRBJ2-1; no definite D call. The CDR3 is 15 residues long. Germline-derived CDR1 and CDR2 are SGHRS and YFSETQ. V dropped 0 bases and J dropped 3 bases, with 10 bases sitting between them. CDR3: CASSLAAENYNEQFF. CDR3 sequence (DNA): TGCGCCAGCAGCTTGGCCGCGGAGAACTACAATGAGCAGTTCTTC.

This clonotype was seen more than once but under ten times. This rearrangement joins TRBV21-1 to TRBJ2-4; TRBD1 is the table's D call, not checked against the DNA. TRBV21-1 is described as a pseudogene. This CDR3 is built from 17 residues. The CDR3 DNA follows: TGTGCCAGCATCTACCCGTACAGGGCGCTAAGCAAAAACATTCAGTACTTC. It yields the protein CASIYPYRALSKNIQYF.

The V and J genes are TRBV28 and TRBJ2-1; TRBD2 might be the D (5 bases). Germline V gene lookup returns CDR1 MDHEN and CDR2 SYDVKM. The V gene lost 7 bases and the J gene lost 1 base, with 20 bases spanning the gap. This CDR3 contains 17 residues. CDR3 sequence: CASTNPSRGRSYNEQFF. The CDR3 DNA follows: TGTGCCAGCACCAACCCGTCCCGGGGAAGGTCCTACAATGAGCAGTTCTTC.

This clonotype occurred many times. The CDR3 reads CASIEQPGHSNTEAFF. CDR3 DNA sequence: TGTGCCAGCATCGAACAGCCGGGACACAGTAACACTGAAGCTTTCTTT. The chain joins TRBV2 to TRBJ1-1, with D perhaps matching TRBD1 (6 bases). Trimming shortened V by 7 bases and J by 2 bases, and 20 bases separated the two germline ends. Germline V gene sequence: CDR1 SNHLY, CDR2 FYNNEI. The CDR3 consists of 16 residues.

The V call is TRBV5-1, the J call TRBJ1-1, with 10 bases aligning to TRBD1. This CDR3 has 13 amino acids. V lost 7 bases and J lost 5; bases outside the gene matches: 5. Germline V gives CDR1 SGHRS, CDR2 YFSETQ. CDR3 DNA: TGCGCCAGCCGACAGGGGGCAACGACTGAAGCTTTCTTT. It yields the protein CASRQGATTEAFF.